The rows below give T cell receptor beta chains drawn from one sample of a study of cytotoxic CD8 clonotypes in ibrutinib-treated CLL. Here immunoSEQ multiplex PCR was the method, and the copy in TCRdb shows in-frame clones only, minus some. Found here are around 200,000 clones, roughly 65% of them singletons; the top ten hold about 6.4%. This specimen consisted of PBMCs, obtained after 12 months of ibrutinib treatment. These receptors came from a human donor with chronic lymphocytic leukemia. The CDR3 runs from the conserved cysteine through the conserved F or W. D genes are given only for firm matches. The size of a clone is reported for some rows only, either as once, few or many, or as a class for expanded clones.

j_call clone_size d_call v_call cdr3_aa cdr3_nt
TRBJ2-1 - - TRBV7-8 CASSLGQASSYNEQFF TGTGCCAGCAGCTTAGGGCAGGCGAGCTCCTACAATGAGCAGTTCTTC
TRBJ1-1 once - TRBV11-2 CASSLVPGNTEAFF TGTGCCAGCAGCTTAGTTCCCGGAAACACTGAAGCTTTCTTT
TRBJ1-2 - TRBD1 TRBV7-9 CASSFYRGNGGYTF TGTGCCAGCAGCTTTTACAGGGGGAACGGTGGCTACACCTTC
TRBJ2-1 many TRBD1 TRBV7-8 CASSLGQAFNEQFF TGTGCCAGCAGCTTGGGACAGGCCTTCAATGAGCAGTTCTTC
TRBJ2-1 - - TRBV30 CAWSGVGNEQFF TGTGCCTGGAGTGGGGTAGGGAATGAGCAGTTCTTC
TRBJ1-1 - - TRBV6-5 CASGFYSGNTEAFF TGTGCCAGCGGATTCTATTCAGGGAACACTGAAGCTTTCTTT
TRBJ2-7 - - TRBV9 CASSVVPSYEQYF TGTGCCAGCAGCGTAGTTCCCTCCTACGAGCAGTACTTC
TRBJ1-4 - - TRBV5-1 CASSLLAVNEKLFF TGCGCCAGCAGCTTGTTGGCGGTGAATGAAAAACTGTTTTTT
TRBJ2-6 - - TRBV19 CATKALLSGANVLTF TGTGCGACGAAAGCGTTACTCTCTGGGGCCAACGTCCTGACTTTC
TRBJ1-2 once - TRBV13 CASSPTTGFTYGYTF TGTGCCAGCAGCCCAACTACAGGGTTCACCTATGGCTACACCTTC
TRBJ2-2 - - TRBV28 CASSWWVAGRGELFF TGTGCCAGCAGTTGGTGGGTTGCGGGACGTGGGGAGCTGTTTTTT
TRBJ2-1 - - TRBV18 CASSPSQNEQFF TGTGCCAGCTCACCGTCCCAGAATGAGCAGTTCTTC
TRBJ2-1 - TRBD1 TRBV7-9 CASSLQGAGEQFF TGTGCCAGCAGCCTACAGGGGGCAGGTGAGCAGTTCTTC
TRBJ2-7 once - TRBV6-5 CASSKGLPRDEQYF TGTGCCAGCAGTAAGGGGCTCCCTAGGGACGAGCAGTACTTC
TRBJ1-5 - - TRBV11-2 CASSLDPPRSRPQHF TGTGCCAGCAGCTTAGACCCTCCCAGGTCTCGGCCCCAGCATTTT
TRBJ1-2 - - TRBV4-3 CASSQVSQAYGYTF TGCGCCAGCAGCCAAGTCTCCCAGGCGTATGGCTACACCTTC
TRBJ1-1 - - TRBV7-2 CASSQPGTNTEAFF TGTGCCAGCAGCCAGCCGGGAACCAACACTGAAGCTTTCTTT
TRBJ1-5 once TRBD1 TRBV19 CATRTGFNQPQHF TGTGCCACCCGGACAGGGTTCAATCAGCCCCAGCATTTT
TRBJ2-1 - TRBD2 TRBV4-3 CASSQVPGLAKNEQFF TGCGCCAGCAGCCAGGTTCCGGGACTAGCGAAGAATGAGCAGTTCTTC
TRBJ1-5 - - TRBV4-2 CASSQGGGRGNQPQHF TGTGCCAGCAGCCAAGGGGGTGGCAGGGGTAATCAGCCCCAGCATTTT
TRBJ1-2 few - TRBV9 CASSVDPGRNYGYTF TGTGCCAGCAGCGTAGACCCAGGGAGAAACTATGGCTACACCTTC
TRBJ2-5 - - TRBV7-2 CASSPNGARGTWGETQYF TGTGCCAGCAGCCCTAACGGGGCGCGGGGGACATGGGGAGAGACCCAGTACTTC
TRBJ1-3 - - TRBV5-1 CASSFLPGSGGTGNTIYF TGCGCCAGCAGCTTCCTCCCCGGGAGCGGGGGCACTGGAAACACCATATATTTT
TRBJ1-1 - - TRBV6-5 CASSYGRFLEAFF TGTGCCAGCAGTTACGGGAGGTTCTTGGAAGCTTTCTTT
TRBJ1-3 - TRBD1 TRBV9 CASSPRTGASGNTIYF TGTGCCAGCAGCCCGAGGACAGGGGCCTCTGGAAACACCATATATTTT
TRBJ2-1 - TRBD2 TRBV19 CASSSRLAGETYNEQFF TGTGCCAGTAGTTCTCGACTAGCGGGGGAAACCTACAATGAGCAGTTCTTC
TRBJ2-7 - TRBD1 TRBV30 CAWTSDRDSPYEQYF TGTGCCTGGACCAGTGACAGGGACAGCCCCTACGAGCAGTACTTC
TRBJ2-2 few TRBD2 TRBV19 CASRDRGVTGELFF TGTGCCAGTAGGGACCGGGGGGTCACCGGGGAGCTGTTTTTT
TRBJ2-6 few - TRBV6-5 CASSYSANVLTF TGTGCCAGCAGTTACTCGGCTAACGTCCTGACTTTC
TRBJ1-3 - TRBD1 TRBV9 CASSVDRGHGNTIYF TGTGCCAGCAGCGTAGACAGGGGGCATGGAAACACCATATATTTT
TRBJ2-5 - TRBD2 TRBV4-2 CASSQDGTSRETQYF TGTGCCAGCAGCCAAGATGGGACTAGCAGAGAGACCCAGTACTTC
TRBJ2-7 once - TRBV14 CASSQDFFGRSMDEQYF TGTGCCAGCAGCCAAGATTTTTTCGGGCGTTCTATGGACGAGCAGTACTTC